Below, 16 T cell receptor beta chains from the same sample are listed, as sequenced in a study of T cells after yellow fever vaccination. TCRdb processed the 5' RACE reads anew with MiXCR; each CDR3 protein has one entry. The data show some 350,000 distinct CDR3 sequences, around 10% seen once. The input for sequencing was PBMCs, taken on the day of the first yellow fever vaccination. The receptors stem from a man aged 18 to 30 who received the YFV17D yellow fever vaccine.

This clonotype has more than one count but fewer than ten. The V gene is TRBV18, the J gene TRBJ2-1; weak D call: TRBD2 (7 bases). Trimming removed 2 bases at V and 8 bases at J, with 16 bases between. The CDR3 has 15 amino acids. CDR1 and CDR2 from the germline V gene are KGHSH and LQKENI. The chain's CDR3 is CASSPRGGATDEQFF. CDR3 nucleotide sequence: TGTGCCAGCTCACCAAGGGGGGGGGCGACGGATGAGCAGTTCTTC.

This clonotype was counted ten times or more. The chain is built from TRBV10-3 and TRBJ1-6; possible D gene TRBD1, 6 bases. CDR1 and CDR2 from the germline V gene are ENHRY and SYGVKD. The CDR3 consists of 13 residues. V lost 3 bases and J lost 13, with 13 bases in between. The CDR3 region has the DNA TGTGCCATCAGTGACACAGGGAACTATCCCCTCCACTTT. It yields the protein CAISDTGNYPLHF.

This clonotype was observed at least ten times. V is TRBV4-3 and J is TRBJ2-1, with 8 nucleotides matching TRBD2. CDR1 is LGHNA and CDR2 is YSLEER in the germline V gene. J was trimmed by 4 bases and V by 6 bases; bases with no gene match: 8. CDR3 length equals 15 residues. The DNA for the CDR3 is TGCGCCAGCAGATCGGGACTAGATACTTACAATGAGCAGTTCTTC. Translated: CASRSGLDTYNEQFF.

This clonotype was detected a few times. The V and J genes are TRBV18 and TRBJ2-5, with 7 bases lining up with TRBD1. V lost 2 bases and J lost 2; bases outside the gene matches: 2. The CDR3 spans 14 residues. Per the germline V gene, CDR1 is KGHSH and CDR2 is LQKENI. The chain's CDR3 is CASSPWGQQETQYF. The CDR3 nucleotides are TGTGCCAGCTCACCATGGGGACAGCAAGAGACCCAGTACTTC.

This clonotype was counted between two and nine times. The rearrangement joins TRBV5-4 to TRBJ2-5, with D possibly being TRBD1 or TRBD2 (6 bases each). Per the germline V gene, CDR1 is SGHNT and CDR2 is YYREEE (reference sequence). The CDR3 contains 14 residues. The V end lost 1 base, the J end lost 7 bases, and 14 bases lay between the germline ends. CDR3 nucleotides: TGTGCCAGCAGCTTGCCGGGGGCACAGGGGACCCAGTACTTC. Its translation is CASSLPGAQGTQYF.

The chain joins TRBV20-1 to TRBJ2-3; D unclear. Trimming pared 3 bases from V and 4 bases from J, leaving 17 bases between. Germline lookup yields CDR1 DFQATT and CDR2 SNEGSKA (reference sequence). The CDR3 extends over 15 amino acids. As DNA, the CDR3 is TGCAGTGCTAGTGGGCGCCCCCCCCTTGCAGATACGCAGTATTTT. Its protein is CSASGRPPLADTQYF.

The table lists this clonotype with a few counts. The rearrangement uses TRBV10-3 and TRBJ1-1, with D unresolved. Germline V lookup: CDR1 ENHRY, CDR2 SYGVKD. There are 12 residues in the CDR3. The V and J ends lost 5 bases and 1 base respectively, with 5 bases between them. The CDR3 nucleotides are TGTGCCATCAGTCCGGCGAACACTGAAGCTTTCTTT. Translating gives CAISPANTEAFF.

The sample holds a few counts of this clonotype. V is TRBV5-6 and J is TRBJ2-3, with D tentatively TRBD1 (5 bases). Germline V gene lookup returns CDR1 SGHDT and CDR2 YYEEEE. V was trimmed by 0 bases and J by 5 bases, leaving 13 bases between them. The CDR3 is 15 residues long. CDR3 amino acids: CASSLVLSQGDTQYF. In nucleotides, the CDR3 is TGTGCCAGCAGCTTGGTACTGTCCCAGGGAGATACGCAGTATTTT.

The genes are TRBV29-1 and TRBJ2-5, with 11 bases identical to TRBD2. The germline V gene has CDR1 SQVTM and CDR2 ANQGSEA. The CDR3 runs to 19 residues. V lost 7 bases and J lost 1; bases outside the gene matches: 20. The CDR3 protein is CSAGGLAGGPLRPQETQYF. DNA for the CDR3: TGCAGCGCTGGCGGCTTAGCGGGGGGGCCCCTCAGACCCCAAGAGACCCAGTACTTC.

In this sample, this clonotype turned up many times. The chain has TRBV5-1 and TRBJ2-5; D unresolved. Trimming stripped 3 bases from V and 9 bases from J, with 15 bases between. CDR1 is SGHRS, CDR2 YFSETQ, per germline. The CDR3 contains 13 residues. The CDR3 DNA follows: TGCGCCAGCAGCTCTTATGTCCCCTCCGCCCAGTACTTC. Protein: CASSSYVPSAQYF.

A word on this clonotype: Relative to the germline gene, one junction end is altered; a read error may explain this. The chain employs TRBV12-3 or TRBV12-4 and TRBJ1-5; 7 positions match TRBD1. There are 15 residues in the CDR3. CDR3 bases: TGTGTCAGCAGTCCCACAGGGGTTGGTCGTCAGCCCCAGCATTTT. It encodes CVSSPTGVGRQPQHF.

This clonotype was recorded a few times. The junction does not match germline at one end; this may be a read error. The J gene is TRBJ2-5, the V gene TRBV11-2; 9 nucleotides match TRBD2. CDR1 is SGHAT, CDR2 FQNNGV, per germline. This CDR3 has 18 amino acids. The CDR3 region has the DNA TGTCCCAGCAGCTTAATTAGCGGGGGAGCCCAAATCCAAGAGACCCAGTACTTC. It yields the protein CPSSLISGGAQIQETQYF.

This clonotype occurred a few times. The genes are TRBV20-1 and TRBJ1-1, with a tentative D call TRBD1 (5 bases). Germline V gene sequence: CDR1 DFQATT, CDR2 SNEGSKA (reference sequence). V shed 0 bases and J shed 5 bases, with 16 bases lying between them. There are 15 residues in the CDR3. The CDR3 loop reads CSARDPRVGGTEAFF. CDR3 nucleotides: TGCAGTGCTAGAGATCCTAGGGTGGGGGGGACTGAAGCTTTCTTT.

The chain recombines TRBV29-1 with TRBJ2-1; the D is unclear. V shed 4 bases and J shed 0 bases, with 7 bases lying between them. The CDR3 is 13 residues long. Germline values: CDR1 SQVTM, CDR2 ANQGSEA. DNA of the CDR3: TGCAGCGTTGGTGTGGGCTCCTACAATGAGCAGTTCTTC. Its translation is CSVGVGSYNEQFF.

The V and J genes are TRBV2 and TRBJ1-5; unclear D gene. V lost 8 bases and J 1 base, leaving 6 bases between the germline ends. There are 12 residues in the CDR3. CDR1 SNHLY and CDR2 FYNNEI come from the germline V gene. Here the CDR3 reads CASQDSNQPQHF. CDR3 nucleotide sequence: TGTGCCAGCCAGGACAGCAATCAGCCCCAGCATTTT.

This clonotype was recorded many times. This rearrangement joins TRBV5-6 to TRBJ2-3; 7 positions agree with TRBD1. V shed 4 bases, J shed 4 bases, and the junction held 3 bases outside the gene matches. The germline CDR1 and CDR2 sequences are SGHDT and YYEEEE. The CDR3 runs 13 residues. DNA for the CDR3: TGTGCCAGCAGCCGGGACAGTCCAGATACGCAGTATTTT. It is translated as CASSRDSPDTQYF.